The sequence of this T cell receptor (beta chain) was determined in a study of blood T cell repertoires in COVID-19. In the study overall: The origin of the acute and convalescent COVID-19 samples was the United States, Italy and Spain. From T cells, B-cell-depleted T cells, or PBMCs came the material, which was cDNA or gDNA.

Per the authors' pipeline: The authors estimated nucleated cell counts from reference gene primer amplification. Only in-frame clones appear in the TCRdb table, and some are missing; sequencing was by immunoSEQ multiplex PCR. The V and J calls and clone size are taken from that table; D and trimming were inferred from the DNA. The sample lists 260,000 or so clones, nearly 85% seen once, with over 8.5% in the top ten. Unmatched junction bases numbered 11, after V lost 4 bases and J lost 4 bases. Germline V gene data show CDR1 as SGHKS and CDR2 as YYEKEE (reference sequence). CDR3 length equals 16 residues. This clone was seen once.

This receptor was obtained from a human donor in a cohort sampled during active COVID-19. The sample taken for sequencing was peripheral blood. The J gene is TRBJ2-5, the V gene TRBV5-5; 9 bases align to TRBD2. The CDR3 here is CASSLDEGLAGETQYF. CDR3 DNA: TGTGCCAGCAGCCTCGACGAGGGACTAGCTGGAGAGACCCAGTACTTC.